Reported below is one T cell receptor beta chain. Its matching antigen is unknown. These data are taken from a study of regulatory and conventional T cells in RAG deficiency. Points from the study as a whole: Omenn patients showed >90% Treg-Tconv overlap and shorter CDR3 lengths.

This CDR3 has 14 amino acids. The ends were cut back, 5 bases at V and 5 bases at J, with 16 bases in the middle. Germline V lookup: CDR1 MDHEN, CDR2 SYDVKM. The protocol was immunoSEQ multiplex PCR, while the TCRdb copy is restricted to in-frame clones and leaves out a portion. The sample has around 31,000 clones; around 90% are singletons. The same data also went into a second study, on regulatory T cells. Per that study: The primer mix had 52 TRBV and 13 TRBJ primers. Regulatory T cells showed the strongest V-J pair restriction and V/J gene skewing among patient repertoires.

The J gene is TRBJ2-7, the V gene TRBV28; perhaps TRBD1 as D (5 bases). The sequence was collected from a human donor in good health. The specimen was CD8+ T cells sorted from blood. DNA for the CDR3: TGTGCCAGCAGTCCTAGTGGCAGGGCGAACGAGCAGTACTTC. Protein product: CASSPSGRANEQYF.